These 7 T cell receptor beta chains share one sample of origin, sequenced in a study of CD8 T cells in ankylosing spondylitis. Antigens for these TCRs are unknown. From the 5' RACE reads, TCRdb called clonotypes with MiXCR, one entry per CDR3 protein. The data contain fewer than 500,000 distinct CDR3 sequences, 20% to 30% of them seen just once; the ten biggest clones take up under 0.9%. Overall study results and limits: Within ankylosing spondylitis blood, a TCR beta motif made up of under 10 highly homologous variants appeared to be characteristic.

Sequences were obtained from blood, either unsorted or a sorted T cell fraction (not recorded which). The receptor source for this set is a male donor with ankylosing spondylitis.

The V call is TRBV12-3 or TRBV12-4, the J call TRBJ2-3, with D perhaps TRBD1 (6 bases). The CDR3 is 17 amino acids. Trimming stripped 7 bases from V and 1 base from J, with 21 bases between. The CDR3 sequence is CASTFPTRGSGTDTQYF. The CDR3 bases are TGTGCCAGCACCTTTCCAACCAGGGGATCGGGCACAGATACGCAGTATTTT.

This chain joins TRBV5-1 and TRBJ1-4, with D unclear. The V end lost 5 bases, the J end lost 5 bases, and 13 bases lay between the germline ends. Germline V lookup: CDR1 SGHRS, CDR2 YFSETQ. The CDR3 contains 14 residues. As DNA, the CDR3 is TGCGCCAGCAGGTTAGAGAGTCAAAATGAAAAACTGTTTTTT. Its translation: CASRLESQNEKLFF.

This clonotype appeared a single time. The rearrangement links TRBV2 to TRBJ2-7; D is uncertain. The CDR3 extends over 14 amino acids. The V gene's germline CDR1 is SNHLY and CDR2 FYNNEI. Trimming took off 7 bases at V and 3 bases at J, with 16 bases between the two ends. CDR3 nucleotides: TGTGCCAGCACTCGACTCCCCGAAAGCTACGAGCAGTACTTC. Encoded protein: CASTRLPESYEQYF.

CDR3: CASQDNGNTIYF. For the CDR3, the DNA is TGCGCCAGCCAGGATAATGGAAACACCATATATTTT. The rearrangement links TRBV5-1 to TRBJ1-3, with no clear D. Germline V gene data show CDR1 as SGHRS and CDR2 as YFSETQ. The CDR3 length is 12 residues. With 7 bases removed from V and 3 bases from J, the gap between germline ends came to 8 bases.

The J gene is TRBJ2-1, the V gene TRBV7-9, with TRBD2 matching 11 bases. CDR1 and CDR2 from the germline V gene are SEHNR and FQNEAQ (reference sequence). Germline trimming cut 5 bases from V and 2 bases from J; bases unmatched to any gene: 8. The CDR3 runs 17 residues. The CDR3 loop reads CASSKRTSGLTYNEQFF. CDR3 coding DNA: TGTGCCAGCAGCAAACGGACTAGCGGGCTGACCTACAATGAGCAGTTCTTC. The full variable domain, rest sourced from reference TRBV7-9 and TRBJ2-1, is DTGVSQNPRHKITKRGQNVTFRCDPISEHNRLYWYRQTLGQGPEFLTYFQNEAQLEKSRLLSDRFSAERPKGSFSTLEIQRTEQGDSAMYLCASSKRTSGLTYNEQFFGPGTRLTVL.

This clonotype turned up a few times. The chain carries TRBV5-1 and TRBJ1-1; D gene ambiguous. The CDR3 totals 14 residues. Trimming left V 4 bases short and J 0 bases short, with 10 bases between. Germline V gives CDR1 SGHRS, CDR2 YFSETQ. Here the CDR3 reads CASSPLGLNTEAFF. As DNA, the CDR3 is TGCGCCAGCAGCCCCCTCGGGCTGAACACTGAAGCTTTCTTT.

The DNA of the CDR3 is TGTGCCAGCAGTCCCTCGGGGGACATGGGCTACACCTTC. Its protein product is CASSPSGDMGYTF. The chain employs TRBV6-6 and TRBJ1-2; a weak D match, TRBD1 (6 bases). The V and J ends lost 5 bases and 8 bases respectively, with 15 bases between them. This CDR3 contains 13 residues. Germline V lookup: CDR1 MNHNY, CDR2 SVGAGI (reference sequence).